This T cell receptor beta chain was sequenced for a study of T cell responses to AZD1222 COVID-19 vaccine. Background on the study: Pooled in the analysis were second doses at about 4 or about 12 weeks.

Concerning this clone itself: Its antigen is unknown.

This CDR3 region has 16 residues. Germline V gene data show CDR1 as SGHDT and CDR2 as YYEEEE. V lost 0 bases, J lost 4 bases, and 16 bases lay in between. Broader study findings: Unmutated variant regions reportedly attract nearly half of all spike-specific TCRs. Repertoire sampling was restricted to post-peak T cell response timepoints.

Data came from immunoSEQ multiplex PCR; TCRdb stores just in-frame clones and leaves some out. The sample lists 150,000 to 200,000 clones, around 88% occurring once. The input for sequencing was peripheral blood, taken on day 0 of AZD1222 vaccination. The TCR sequence derives from an adult in good health. This rearrangement joins TRBV5-6 to TRBJ1-1, with D hard to call. CDR3 in amino acids: CASSLEGGSRGTEAFF. Written as DNA, the CDR3 is TGTGCCAGCAGCTTGGAAGGTGGTTCTAGAGGCACTGAAGCTTTCTTT. The variable domain in full, completed from reference TRBV5-6 and TRBJ1-1, reads DAGVTQSPTHLIKTRGQQVTLRCSPKSGHDTVSWYQQALGQGPQFIFQYYEEEERQRGNFPDRFSGHQFPNYSSELNVNALLLGDSALYLCASSLEGGSRGTEAFFGQGTRLTVV.